This paragraph covers one TCR beta chain sequence. Antigen unknown. As to treatment: some 20 received Ad26.COV2.S at low or high dose, single or two shots; about 5 received placebo; per-sample allocation not given. All samples were drawn on day 63, counting from the first vaccine or placebo injection. TCRdb's copy holds only in-frame clones and misses some; the assay was immunoSEQ multiplex PCR. The sample includes 350,000 to 450,000 clones, more than 75% of them seen just once. These data belong to a study of Ad26.COV2.S vaccination and SARS-CoV-2 variants. Whole-study context: Into the muscle, Ad26.COV2.S was dosed once or twice, 56 days apart. Study results and limitations: There was a possibility that the TCR breadth and depth analyses underestimated total T cell responses.

Trimming at V came to 6 bases and at J to 5 bases, leaving 6 bases not matched to a gene. Germline V lookup: CDR1 LNHDA, CDR2 SQIVND (reference sequence). The length of the CDR3 is 14 residues. Here the sequenced sample was peripheral blood, taken in a trial of Ad26.COV2.S vaccine versus placebo. This TCR derives from a person aged 18-65 years who received the Ad26.COV2.S COVID-19 vaccine or a placebo. The chain recombines TRBV19 with TRBJ1-4; TRBD1 matches 7 bases. DNA of the CDR3: TGTGCCAGTAGGGTGACAGGGAGCAATGAAAAACTGTTTTTT. Encoded protein: CASRVTGSNEKLFF.